In its sample, the clone carrying this T cell receptor beta chain was seen once. This CDR3 comprises 16 residues. CDR1 KGHDR and CDR2 SFDVKD come from the germline V gene. V lost 7 bases and J lost 2; bases outside the gene matches: 11. Study processing details: Quantification of nucleated cells was approximated via reference gene primer amplification. The assay was immunoSEQ multiplex PCR, and TCRdb's table has in-frame clones only and misses some. That table supplies the V and J calls and clone size; D and trimming were determined from the DNA. In the table there are about 250,000 clones, around four fifths of which are singletons. The data stem from a study of blood T cell repertoires in COVID-19. Study-level background: The United States, Italy and Spain were the sources of the acute and convalescent COVID-19 samples. PBMCs, B-cell-depleted T cells, or T cells provided the cDNA or gDNA that made up the material.

This TCR derives from a man older than 75 with acute or convalescent COVID-19. The chain joins TRBV24-1 to TRBJ2-7, with 9 nucleotides matching TRBD1. The sequenced material came from peripheral blood. CDR3 sequence reads: CATRPGTGIWTYEQYF. DNA for the CDR3: TGTGCCACCAGGCCCGGGACAGGGATTTGGACCTACGAGCAGTACTTC.